This T cell receptor (beta chain) was identified in a study of beta chain features in type 1 diabetes (dated by TCRdb to the late 2010s). Background on the whole study: Patients and healthy donors did not differ in mean age, gender distribution, total cell number or subset yield. Across all samples, about 110 million sorted cells were examined, and cell number per subset correlated strongly with RNA yield. The study compared the TCRB repertoires of sorted circulating CD4+ T cell subsets in recently diagnosed type 1 diabetes patients with those in matched healthy donors. Regulatory and stem cell-like memory subsets were obtained from only 8 patients and roughly 8 healthy donors, while naive and central memory subsets were obtained from all 28 donors. Study-level results and caveats: At VDJ recombination sites, type 1 diabetes patients had fewer insertions and more deleted nucleotides, which implies abnormalities in thymic rearrangement. Because cDNA was sequenced instead of genomic DNA, highly expressing activated cells could be over-represented, though the groups showed no difference in activation or CD3 levels. Shorter templates might be favored by PCR, yet because patient and control samples were amplified and corrected together, any such skew would affect both groups equally. Because small numbers of individuals were included in the HLA sub-analyses, any influence of HLA type on TCRB rearrangement was left unresolved. In all four CD4+ subsets, TCRB CDR3 length was moderately but significantly shorter in type 1 diabetes patients. Naive, central memory and regulatory TCRB repertoires appeared more similar among patients than among healthy donors.

Each donor gave one peripheral blood draw, about 110 mL on average, collected into heparinised tubes. A BD FACSAria II and a panel including CD45RO, CCR7, CD25, CD127, CD95 and CD27 were used to sort naive, central memory, regulatory and stem cell-like memory CD4+ T cells. Purity was above 95% for every sorted population. PBMCs were isolated right away by Lymphoprep density gradient centrifugation and were stained directly, without culture. So that batch effects would be minimized, each experiment stained and sorted samples in pairs, pairing one healthy donor with one patient. Remarks on this clone: Its antigen remains undetermined. No clone much larger than this one lies a single base away; base qualities are absent.

The entire amount of isolated RNA was reverse transcribed using the High Capacity cDNA Reverse Transcription Kit, so the sequenced TCRB transcripts were expressed ones. Deep immunoSEQ sequencing was performed on naive, central memory and regulatory T cell samples, with an average of around 3.4 million total reads per sample. Sorted cells were lysed in RLT buffer, and RNA was extracted using DNase-treated RNeasy Micro or Mini kits according to cell number. To prevent cross-contamination, each cell subset was processed individually, whereas patient and healthy donor samples were processed jointly. The immunoSEQ multiplex PCR was used to amplify TCRB sequences from cDNA, yielding 87-bp fragments that span the CDR3 region. The amplicons were sequenced using the Illumina HiSeq platform. The published analysis was carried out like this. PCR bias was corrected computationally using synthetic template baselines, and reads within Hamming distance 2 were collapsed, with unmergeable singletons discarded. Reads were aligned to IMGT to assign V, D and J genes, CDR3 length, and insertions or deletions at six rearrangement sites. Clonotype counts were normalized to sorted cell number within each subset before computing true diversity and Gini coefficients with the tcR R package. Repertoire sharing was quantified using the overlap coefficient calculated on TCRB nucleotide sequences. Out-of-frame TCRB sequences from naive cells were analyzed as a proxy for the pre-selection repertoire. In its TCRdb copy, this immuneACCESS table keeps in-frame sequences only and misses some clones. Where compared with another copy, unresolved V genes explain less than half of these, and the others have no known cause. D and trimming were read from the DNA, whereas the V and J calls and clone size are those reported in that table. The sample profile shows approximately 160,000 clones; around 63% of them were found once. Of the sample, about 0.1% is held by the ten largest clones.

The CDR3 holds 15 amino acids from the cysteine to the phenylalanine. Left in the record is the CDR3 DNA by itself, 45 bases read in frame from the first base. V and J are truncated by 0 bases and 0 bases respectively, leaving an intervening sequence of 7 bases. From a lookup of the germline V gene, CDR1 and CDR2 are SNHLY and FYNNEI. The V and J segments used are TRBV2 and TRBJ2-3; confidence is insufficient to name the D gene. Material for sequencing was naive CD4+ T cells from blood. Sample cell subset or site, as interpreted from the label and publication: true naive CD4+ T cells. The TCR originated in a man under 40 with type 1 diabetes. The nucleotides are TGTGCCAGCAGTGAAGCAGGCGTTAGCACAGATACGCAGTATTTT. This gives the protein CASSEAGVSTDTQYF. The full variable domain, with segments outside the CDR3 supplied by the reference TRBV2 and TRBJ2-3 proteins, appears as EPEVTQTPSHQVTQMGQEVILRCVPISNHLYFYWYRQILGQKVEFLVSFYNNEISEKSEIFDDQFSVERPDGSNFTLKIRSTKLEDSAMYFCASSEAGVSTDTQYFGPGTRLTVL.